The source of this T cell receptor beta chain is a study of blood T cell repertoires in COVID-19. About the research overall: Samples of COVID-19 (acute and convalescent) were obtained from the United States, Italy and Spain.

Germline V gene data show CDR1 as LGHDT and CDR2 as YNNKEL (reference sequence). The ends lost 0 bases at V and 5 bases at J; junction bases unmatched: 8. This CDR3 region has 16 residues. Authors' processing steps: Reference gene primer amplification in the assay estimated nucleated cell counts. The method was immunoSEQ multiplex PCR; TCRdb's version includes in-frame clones alone and lacks a portion of them. For V, J and clone size, that table is used; D and trimming come from the DNA. The sample holds almost 70,000 clones, roughly 80% seen once. Sample: peripheral blood. The receptor comes from a man aged 55 to 70 with acute or convalescent COVID-19. The genes are TRBV3-1 (or the pseudogene TRBV3-2) and TRBJ2-5, with TRBD2 identical over 8 bases. Here the CDR3 reads CASSQDRGLVTETQYF. Written as DNA, the CDR3 is TGTGCCAGCAGCCAAGATCGGGGACTAGTTACTGAGACCCAGTACTTC.